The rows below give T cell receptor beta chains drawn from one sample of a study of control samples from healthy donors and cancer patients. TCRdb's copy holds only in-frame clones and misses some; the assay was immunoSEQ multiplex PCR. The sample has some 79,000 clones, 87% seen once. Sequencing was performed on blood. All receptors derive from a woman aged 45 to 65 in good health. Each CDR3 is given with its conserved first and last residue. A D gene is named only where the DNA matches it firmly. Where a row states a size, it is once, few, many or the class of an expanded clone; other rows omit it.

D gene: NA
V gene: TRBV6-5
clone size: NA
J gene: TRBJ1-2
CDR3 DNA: TGTGCCAGCAGTCCAAGGACAGTCGCTAACTATGGCTACACCTTC
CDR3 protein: CASSPRTVANYGYTF

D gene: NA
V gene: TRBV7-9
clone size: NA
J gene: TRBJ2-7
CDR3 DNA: TGTGCCAGCAGCTTAGGCAGTGGGAGCTCCTACGAGCAGTACTTC
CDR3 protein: CASSLGSGSSYEQYF

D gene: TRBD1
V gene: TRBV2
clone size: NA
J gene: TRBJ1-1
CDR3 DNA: TGTGCCAGCAGGGGGGGGACAGGGTTCACTGAAGCTTTCTTT
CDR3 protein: CASRGGTGFTEAFF

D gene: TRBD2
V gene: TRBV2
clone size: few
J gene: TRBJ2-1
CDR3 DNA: TGTGCCAGCTTAAGCGGGAGGGCCAATGAGCAGTTCTTC
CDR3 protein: CASLSGRANEQFF

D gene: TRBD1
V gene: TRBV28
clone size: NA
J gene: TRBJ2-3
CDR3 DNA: TGTGCCAGCCAACAGGGGGATACGCAGTATTTT
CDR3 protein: CASQQGDTQYF

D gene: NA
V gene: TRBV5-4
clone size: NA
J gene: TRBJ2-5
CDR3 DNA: TGTGCCAGCAGCCCCGTCGGCAGAGAAGAGACCCAGTACTTC
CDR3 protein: CASSPVGREETQYF

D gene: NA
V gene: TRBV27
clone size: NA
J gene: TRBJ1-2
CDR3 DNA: TGTGCCAGCGGACGGGACTATGGCTACACCTTC
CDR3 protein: CASGRDYGYTF

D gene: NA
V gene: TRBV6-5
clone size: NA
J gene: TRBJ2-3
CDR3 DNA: TGTGCCAGCACCGACGGGACTGGCACAGATACGCAGTATTTT
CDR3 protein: CASTDGTGTDTQYF

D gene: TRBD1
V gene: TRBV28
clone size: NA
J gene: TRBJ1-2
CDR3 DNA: TGTGCCAGCAGTTCCGGGACAGGGATAGGGGGCTACACCTTC
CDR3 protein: CASSSGTGIGGYTF

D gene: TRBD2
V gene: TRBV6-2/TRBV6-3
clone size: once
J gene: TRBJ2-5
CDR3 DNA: TGTGCCAGCAGTTACTCAACTAGCGGGAGGGCGAAGACCCAGTACTTC
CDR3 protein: CASSYSTSGRAKTQYF

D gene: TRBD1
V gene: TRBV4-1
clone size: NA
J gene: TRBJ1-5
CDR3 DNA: TGCGCCAGCAGCCAAGAGATCAGGGGGGGGAATCAGCCCCAGCATTTT
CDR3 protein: CASSQEIRGGNQPQHF

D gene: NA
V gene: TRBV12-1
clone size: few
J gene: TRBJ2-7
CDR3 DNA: TGTGCCAGCAGCTGGCAGGGGGCCTACGAGCAGTACTTC
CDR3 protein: CASSWQGAYEQYF

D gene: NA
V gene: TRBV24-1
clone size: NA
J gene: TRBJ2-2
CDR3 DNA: TGTGCCACCAGTGACGGATGGCTCGGGGAGCTGTTTTTT
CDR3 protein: CATSDGWLGELFF

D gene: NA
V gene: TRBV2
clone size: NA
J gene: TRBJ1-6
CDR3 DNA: TGTGCCAGCCTACCCGGCTTAGGGAATTCACCCCTCCACTTT
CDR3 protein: CASLPGLGNSPLHF

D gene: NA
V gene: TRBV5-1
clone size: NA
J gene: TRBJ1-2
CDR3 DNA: TGCGCCAGCAGCTTGTCCTTTGGGGTGGGGGACTATGGCTACACCTTC
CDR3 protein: CASSLSFGVGDYGYTF

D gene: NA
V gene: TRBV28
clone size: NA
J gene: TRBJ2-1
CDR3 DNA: TGTGCCTGTCCTCCCCGCGACTACCCCTACAATGAGCAGTTCTTC
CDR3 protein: CACPPRDYPYNEQFF

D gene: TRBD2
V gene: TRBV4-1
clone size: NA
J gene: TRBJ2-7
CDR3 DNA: TGCGCCAGCAGCCAGGGGCTGAGACTAGCGGGAGAGCAGTACTTC
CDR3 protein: CASSQGLRLAGEQYF

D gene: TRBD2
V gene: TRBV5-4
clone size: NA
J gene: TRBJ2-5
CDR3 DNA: TGTGCCAGCAGCCCTAGCGGGAACCCACAAGAGACCCAGTACTTC
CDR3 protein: CASSPSGNPQETQYF

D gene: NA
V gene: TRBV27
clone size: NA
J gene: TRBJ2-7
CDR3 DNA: TGTGCCAGCAGCTTGGGACATACCTACGAGCAGTACTTC
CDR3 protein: CASSLGHTYEQYF

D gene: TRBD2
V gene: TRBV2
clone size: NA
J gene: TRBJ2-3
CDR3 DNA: TGTGCCAGCAGAGCTAGCGGGAGGGACACAGATACGCAGTATTTT
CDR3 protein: CASRASGRDTDTQYF

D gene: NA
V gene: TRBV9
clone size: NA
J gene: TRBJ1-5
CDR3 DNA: TGTGCCAGCAGCAGAGGGTCCGATCAGCCCCAGCATTTT
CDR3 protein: CASSRGSDQPQHF

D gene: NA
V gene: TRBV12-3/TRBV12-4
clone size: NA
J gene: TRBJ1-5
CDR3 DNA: TGTGCCAGCAGTAAAGGGGATCAGCCCCAGCATTTT
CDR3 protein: CASSKGDQPQHF

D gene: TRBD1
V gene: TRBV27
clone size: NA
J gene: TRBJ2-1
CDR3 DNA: TGTGCCAGCAGTTTATCGGACAGGGGGGTAACTGGATACAATGAGCAGTTCTTC
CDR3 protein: CASSLSDRGVTGYNEQFF

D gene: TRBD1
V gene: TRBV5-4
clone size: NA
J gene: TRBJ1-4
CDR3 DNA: TGTGCCAGCAGCATGGACAGGGCGAGTGAAAAACTGTTTTTT
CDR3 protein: CASSMDRASEKLFF

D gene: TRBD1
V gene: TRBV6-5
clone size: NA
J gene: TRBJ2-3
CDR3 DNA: TGTGCCAGCAGTAGAGACAGGGTTAACACAGATACGCAGTATTTT
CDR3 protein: CASSRDRVNTDTQYF

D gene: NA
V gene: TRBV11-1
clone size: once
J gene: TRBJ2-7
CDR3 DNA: TGTGCCAGCAGCTTAGTCGTGGGAGACTACGAGCAGTACTTC
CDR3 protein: CASSLVVGDYEQYF

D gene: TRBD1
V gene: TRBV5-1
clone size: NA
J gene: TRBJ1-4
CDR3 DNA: TGCGCCAGCAGCTTGGCTCCGGGACAGGGGAATCAAAAACTGTTTTTT
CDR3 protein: CASSLAPGQGNQKLFF

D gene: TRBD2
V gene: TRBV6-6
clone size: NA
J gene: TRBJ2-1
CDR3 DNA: TGTGCCAGCAGTAGGGGCACTAGCGCCATCCCTGAGCAGTTCTTC
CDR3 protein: CASSRGTSAIPEQFF

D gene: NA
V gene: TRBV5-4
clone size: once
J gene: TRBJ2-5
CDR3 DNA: TGTGCCAGCAGTGGGAACAGGTCAATTCAAGAGACCCAGTACTTC
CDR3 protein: CASSGNRSIQETQYF

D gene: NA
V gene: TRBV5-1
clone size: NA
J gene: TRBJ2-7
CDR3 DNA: TGCGCCAGCAGCTTGGCGGCTGCGGCCCCGGGGGAGCAGTACTTC
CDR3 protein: CASSLAAAAPGEQYF

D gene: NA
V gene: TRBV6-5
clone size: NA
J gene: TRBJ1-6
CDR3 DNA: TGTGCCAGCAGTTACGTTCGACACAATTCACCCCTCCACTTT
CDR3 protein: CASSYVRHNSPLHF

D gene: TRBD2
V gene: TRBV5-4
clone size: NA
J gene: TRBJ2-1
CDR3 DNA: TGTGCCAGCAGACAGACTAGCGAACACAATGAGCAGTTCTTC
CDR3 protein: CASRQTSEHNEQFF

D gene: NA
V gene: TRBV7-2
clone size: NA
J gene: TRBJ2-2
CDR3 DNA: TGTGCCAGCAGCTCCATTCGGTCCTGGGGGACCGGGGAGCTGTTTTTT
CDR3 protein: CASSSIRSWGTGELFF

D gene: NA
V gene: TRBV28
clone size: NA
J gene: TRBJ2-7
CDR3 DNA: TGTGCCAGCAGTACACCTACACCGGGGACCGAGCAGTACTTC
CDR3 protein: CASSTPTPGTEQYF

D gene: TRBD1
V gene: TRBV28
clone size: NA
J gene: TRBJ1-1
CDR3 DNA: TGTGCCAGCAGTCCAGACAGGGGCAAGTCCTCAACTGAAGCTTTCTTT
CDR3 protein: CASSPDRGKSSTEAFF

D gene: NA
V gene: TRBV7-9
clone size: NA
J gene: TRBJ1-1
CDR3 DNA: TGTGCCAGCAGCTTACCTCAAAGAGGGCCTGAAGCTTTCTTT
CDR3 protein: CASSLPQRGPEAFF

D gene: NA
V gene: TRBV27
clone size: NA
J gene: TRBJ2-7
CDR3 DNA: TGTGCCAGCAGCCCTACCCCTTCCGAGCAGTACTTC
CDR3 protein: CASSPTPSEQYF

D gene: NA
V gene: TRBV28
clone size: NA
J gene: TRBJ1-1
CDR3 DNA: TGTGCCAGCAGTCCTAGAGGGGCAGTTGCACCTCGTGAAGCTTTCTTT
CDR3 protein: CASSPRGAVAPREAFF

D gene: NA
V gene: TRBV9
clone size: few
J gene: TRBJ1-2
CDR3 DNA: TGTGCCAGCAGCGTCATGGAGGTAGGGAGCTATGGCTACACCTTC
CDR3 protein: CASSVMEVGSYGYTF

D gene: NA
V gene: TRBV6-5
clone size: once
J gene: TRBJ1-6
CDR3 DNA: TGTGCCAGCAGTTTAACCGGGACGGAGGCTTCACCCCTCCACTTT
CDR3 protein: CASSLTGTEASPLHF

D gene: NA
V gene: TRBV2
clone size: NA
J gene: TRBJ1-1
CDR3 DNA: TGTGCCAGCAGTGGGAGGGGGGAGAACACTGAAGCTTTCTTT
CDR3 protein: CASSGRGENTEAFF

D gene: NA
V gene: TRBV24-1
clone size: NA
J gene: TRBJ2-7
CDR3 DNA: TGTGCCACCAGTCCTAGTGGCGGCTCCTACGAGCAGTACTTC
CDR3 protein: CATSPSGGSYEQYF

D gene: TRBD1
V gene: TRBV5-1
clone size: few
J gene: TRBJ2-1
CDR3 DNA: TGCGCCAGCAAACAGGGGATGGGGTACAATGAGCAGTTCTTC
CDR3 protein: CASKQGMGYNEQFF

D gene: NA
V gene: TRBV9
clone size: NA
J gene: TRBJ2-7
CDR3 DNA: TGTGCCAGCAGCCCAGGGGGGCAGGGCTTCTACGAGCAGTACTTC
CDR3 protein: CASSPGGQGFYEQYF

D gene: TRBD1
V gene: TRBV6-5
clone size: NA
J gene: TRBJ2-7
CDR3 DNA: TGTGCCAGCAGGAGGACAGGAGACTACGAGCAGTACTTC
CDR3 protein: CASRRTGDYEQYF

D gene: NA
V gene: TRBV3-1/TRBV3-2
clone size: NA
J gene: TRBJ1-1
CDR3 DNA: TGTGCCAGCAGCCAGACCCTCGGGTCTCATACTGAAGCTTTCTTT
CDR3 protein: CASSQTLGSHTEAFF

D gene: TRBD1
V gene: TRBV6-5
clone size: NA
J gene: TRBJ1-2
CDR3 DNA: TGTGCCAGCAGTTACTCGACGGACAGGGGGAACTATGGCTACACCTTC
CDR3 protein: CASSYSTDRGNYGYTF

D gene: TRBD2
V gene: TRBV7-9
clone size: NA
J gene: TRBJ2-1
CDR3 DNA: TGTGCCAGCAGAAAGATAGCGGGTGGAGAGAACAATGAGCAGTTCTTC
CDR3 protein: CASRKIAGGENNEQFF